This TCR beta chain was captured by sequencing in a study of early T cells in non-severe SARS-CoV-2 infection. Points from the study as a whole: There was a bias toward anti-spike CD8 responses in VDJdb matching, which missed private and CD4 specificities.

To note about this clonotype: What it binds is unknown.

Individual cDNA molecules carried attached unique molecular identifiers. TCRdb reprocessed the 5' RACE reads with MiXCR, giving one entry per CDR3 protein. The repertoire holds approximately 60,000 distinct CDR3 sequences, with approximately 12% as singletons. This CDR3 spans 15 amino acids. Trimming stripped 6 bases from V and 4 bases from J, with 16 bases between. Germline V gene data show CDR1 as MDHEN and CDR2 as SYDVKM. Sequenced sample: whole blood. V usage is TRBV28 and J usage is TRBJ2-1; D could derive from TRBD1 or TRBD2 (7 bases each). The source is an adult who was a healthcare worker with PCR-confirmed SARS-CoV-2 infection or an uninfected control (not recorded which). CDR3 residues: CASRPTGEGYNEQFF. The CDR3 DNA sequence: TGTGCCAGCAGGCCTACAGGGGAGGGGTACAATGAGCAGTTCTTC.